This T cell receptor beta chain came from a study of CD8+ T cells in alopecia areata. The germline V and J ends were trimmed by 9 bases and 5 bases, with 19 bases remaining between them. This CDR3 has 14 residues. CDR1 and CDR2 from the germline V gene are LNHDA and SQIVND (reference sequence). The treatment is: oral pan-JAK inhibitor, 5-10 mg twice daily. Lesional scalp punch biopsies and peripheral blood came from alopecia areata patients. General study points: Tofacitinib significantly decreased scalp clonality and expanded CD8+ clones among top 100. Sequencing of scalp samples also captures resident alphabeta T cells of normal skin. During tofacitinib treatment, many expanded lesional clones remained in scalp and blood.

As for this clone: What it recognizes is unknown.

RNA was isolated and reverse transcribed to cDNA, the sequencing template. TCRdb's table, derived via immunoSEQ multiplex PCR, lists solely in-frame clones and lacks some. Of hundreds of thousands of clones listed, roughly 60% are singletons. Sequencing used CD4+ T cells sorted from blood, obtained at approximately week 51, from a patient treated with tofacitinib. The genes are TRBV19 and TRBJ1-2; a weak D match, TRBD1 (5 bases). This sequence originates from a human donor with alopecia areata. CDR3 coding DNA: TGTGCCAGCCGCGAACATTCGGGGGAGTATGGCTACACCTTC. Protein: CASREHSGEYGYTF.